Below, 26 T cell receptor beta chains from the same sample are listed, as sequenced in a study of radiotherapy plus CTLA-4 blockade in lung cancer. The protocol was immunoSEQ multiplex PCR, while the TCRdb copy is restricted to in-frame clones and leaves out a portion. This table holds about 43,000 clones, approximately 67% found once. This material consisted of peripheral blood, taken from a patient treated with radiotherapy plus ipilimumab. The receptor set was obtained from a human donor with non-small cell lung cancer who had a partial response to radiotherapy plus ipilimumab.

CDR3 sequence: CASSPGRGMNTEAFF. CDR3 sequence (DNA): TGTGCCAGCAGCCCGGGGAGGGGCATGAACACTGAAGCTTTCTTT. The rearrangement links TRBV11-2 to TRBJ1-1, with D perhaps TRBD1 (5 bases). This CDR3 is 15 amino acids long. V lost 5 bases, J lost 0 bases, and 13 bases lay in between. Per germline, CDR1 SGHAT and CDR2 FQNNGV.

This rearrangement joins TRBV18 to TRBJ1-6; D is possibly TRBD1 (5 bases). The germline V and J ends were trimmed by 4 bases and 3 bases, with 7 bases remaining between them. Germline V gives CDR1 KGHSH, CDR2 LQKENI. The CDR3 runs to 14 residues. In DNA, the CDR3 is TGTGCCAGCTCACAGACAGACTATAATTCACCCCTCCACTTT. Its translation is CASSQTDYNSPLHF.

This chain links TRBV29-1 with TRBJ2-7; the D is unclear. Germline V gene data show CDR1 as SQVTM and CDR2 as ANQGSEA. The V and J ends lost 0 bases and 2 bases respectively, with 11 bases between them. CDR3 length equals 14 residues. The CDR3 DNA follows: TGCAGCGTTGAAGAAGGTCAGGCTCCCTACGAGCAGTACTTC. Protein: CSVEEGQAPYEQYF.

The chain uses TRBV10-2 and TRBJ2-1; 13 bases line up with TRBD2. Trimming at V came to 5 bases and at J to 2 bases, leaving 0 bases not matched to a gene. CDR3 length equals 15 residues. Germline CDR1 WSHSY, CDR2 SAAADI. The CDR3 is CASSTSGRAYNEQFF. CDR3 in DNA: TGCGCCAGCAGTACTAGCGGGAGGGCCTACAATGAGCAGTTCTTC.

As to this clone: Germline and junction disagree at one end, which may indicate a read error. The sample holds other DNA sequences that translate to the same CDR3. This rearrangement joins TRBV10-3 to TRBJ1-2; D is uncertain. CDR3 length: 15 amino acids. Germline V gene lookup returns CDR1 ENHRY and CDR2 SYGVKD. The chain's CDR3 is CAISEERNQNYGYTF. In nucleotides, the CDR3 is TGTGCCATCAGTGAGGAGAGGAATCAGAACTACGGCTACACCTTC.

This clone has just a few counts. The J gene is TRBJ1-2, the V gene TRBV6-5; TRBD1 might be the D (5 bases). This CDR3 is built from 15 residues. CDR1 is MNHEY and CDR2 is SVGAGI in the germline V gene. V lost 5 bases to trimming and J lost 3 bases, with 16 bases between them. CDR3 loop: CASSPRRWDYYGYTF. Here the CDR3 DNA reads TGTGCCAGCAGTCCGCGTCGATGGGACTACTATGGCTACACCTTC.

CDR3 nucleotide sequence: TGCGCCAGCAGCTCAGGGACAACTAATGAAAAACTGTTTTTT. It yields the protein CASSSGTTNEKLFF. This sequence joins TRBV5-1 and TRBJ1-4, with a possible D match to TRBD1 (5 bases). The CDR3 contains 14 residues. Germline lookup yields CDR1 SGHRS and CDR2 YFSETQ. V lost 3 bases and J 0 bases, leaving 6 bases between the germline ends.

The V gene is TRBV5-5, the J gene TRBJ1-4; TRBD1 might be the D (6 bases). Trimming shortened V by 0 bases and J by 5 bases, and 17 bases separated the two germline ends. The CDR3 length is 17 residues. Germline V gene data show CDR1 as SGHKS and CDR2 as YYEKEE (reference sequence). CDR3 loop: CASSLVSGEAWNEKLFF. CDR3 DNA: TGTGCCAGCAGCTTGGTATCAGGGGAAGCATGGAATGAAAAACTGTTTTTT.

This clone was picked up one time. J is TRBJ2-3 and V is TRBV2, with a possible D match to TRBD1 (5 bases). Germline CDR1 SNHLY, CDR2 FYNNEI. The CDR3 loop spans 13 amino acids. Trimming shortened V by 5 bases and J by 9 bases, and 15 bases separated the two germline ends. The CDR3 is CASSRQQVGTQYF. CDR3 nucleotide sequence: TGTGCCAGCAGTCGACAGCAAGTAGGAACGCAGTATTTT.

This clone came up many times. This chain uses TRBV5-4 with TRBJ2-3; D might be TRBD2 (5 bases). Trimming took off 2 bases at V and 0 bases at J, with 10 bases between the two ends. Looked up from germline, CDR1 is SGHNT and CDR2 is YYREEE (reference sequence). The CDR3 sequence is 15 residues long. The CDR3: CASSLSAASTDTQYF. CDR3 bases: TGTGCCAGCAGCTTATCAGCGGCTAGCACAGATACGCAGTATTTT.

This chain links TRBV19 with TRBJ1-2; the D is unclear. The length of the CDR3 is 11 residues. Trimming stripped 4 bases from V and 4 bases from J, with 4 bases between. Germline V lookup: CDR1 LNHDA, CDR2 SQIVND (reference sequence). CDR3 in amino acids: CASSKLYGYTF. CDR3 DNA: TGTGCCAGTAGTAAACTCTATGGCTACACCTTC.

The rearrangement joins TRBV7-9 to TRBJ2-2; 7 bases map to TRBD2. V trimming: 1 base; J trimming: 10 bases; junction bases outside the gene matches: 9. CDR3 length: 15 amino acids. Germline V lookup: CDR1 SEHNR, CDR2 FQNEAQ (reference sequence). CDR3 residues: CASSLGDGRIEELFF. In DNA, the CDR3 is TGTGCCAGCAGCTTAGGGGACGGGAGGATTGAGGAGCTGTTTTTT. The full variable domain, completed using reference TRBV7-9 and TRBJ2-2, is DTGVSQNPRHKITKRGQNVTFRCDPISEHNRLYWYRQTLGQGPEFLTYFQNEAQLEKSRLLSDRFSAERPKGSFSTLEIQRTEQGDSAMYLCASSLGDGRIEELFFGEGSRLTVL.

The J gene is TRBJ2-3, the V gene TRBV5-1; no clear D gene. With 1 base removed from V and 4 bases from J, the gap between germline ends came to 7 bases. The CDR3 runs 13 residues. Germline V gene lookup returns CDR1 SGHRS and CDR2 YFSETQ. CDR3 sequence: CASSLNAADTQYF. For the CDR3, the DNA is TGCGCCAGCAGCTTGAATGCGGCAGATACGCAGTATTTT.

The chain links TRBV5-1 to TRBJ2-7; perhaps TRBD1 as D (6 bases). Trimming removed 5 bases from V and 5 bases from J, with 14 bases in between. CDR1 SGHRS and CDR2 YFSETQ come from the germline V gene. The CDR3 loop spans 13 amino acids. The CDR3 spells CASRKQGLDEQYF. The CDR3 nucleotides are TGCGCCAGCAGAAAACAGGGTCTTGACGAGCAGTACTTC.

The CDR3 protein is CASSRDFPGQGLADTQYF. DNA of the CDR3: TGCGCCAGCAGCCGAGATTTCCCGGGACAGGGCTTGGCAGATACGCAGTATTTT. This sequence joins TRBV5-1 and TRBJ2-3; 9 bases match TRBD1. The CDR3 length is 18 residues. V was pared by 4 bases and J by 4 bases, with 16 bases of the junction left unmatched. CDR1 is SGHRS, CDR2 YFSETQ, per germline.

The chain links TRBV7-8 to TRBJ1-4, with D tentatively TRBD1 (6 bases). CDR3 length: 13 amino acids. Per the germline V gene, CDR1 is SGHVS and CDR2 is FQNEAQ. V was shortened by 4 bases and J by 15 bases, with 18 bases between the two germline ends. CDR3 nucleotide sequence: TGTGCCAGCAGCTGGGGACATCCGGAGGAGGTGTTTTTT. Translated, it gives CASSWGHPEEVFF.

The chain joins TRBV19 to TRBJ1-2, with a possible D match to TRBD1 (6 bases). This CDR3 comprises 12 residues. The V gene's germline CDR1 is LNHDA and CDR2 SQIVND (reference sequence). Trimming cost V 5 bases and J 4 bases, with 8 bases left between them. CDR3 nucleotides: TGTGCCAGTAGTCCAGGGGCCTATGGCTACACCTTC. It yields the protein CASSPGAYGYTF.

This clone was recorded once. The chain employs TRBV9 and TRBJ1-1, with 7 bases fitting TRBD1. The length of the CDR3 is 14 residues. V trimming: 4 bases; J trimming: 3 bases; junction bases outside the gene matches: 6. Germline CDR1 reads SGDLS; CDR2 reads YYNGEE. DNA of the CDR3: TGTGCCAGCAGCACTTCAGGGGGATACACTGAAGCTTTCTTT. Residues: CASSTSGGYTEAFF.

This clone turned up a few times. The chain has TRBV19 and TRBJ1-5, with 8 nucleotides matching TRBD1. The J segment lost 4 bases and the V segment lost 2 bases, leaving 13 bases of the junction unmatched. The V gene's germline CDR1 is LNHDA and CDR2 SQIVND (reference sequence). The CDR3 loop spans 18 amino acids. CDR3 bases: TGTGCCAGTAGTATAAGGGGGACTGACAGGGGACCAAATCAGCCCCAGCATTTT. Protein product: CASSIRGTDRGPNQPQHF.

The chain recombines TRBV6-5 with TRBJ1-5; D ambiguous. CDR1 is MNHEY, CDR2 SVGAGI, per germline. Trimming took 9 bases from V and 2 from J, leaving 11 bases between them. This CDR3 comprises 13 residues. The CDR3 sequence is CASAGYGNQPQHF. CDR3 DNA: TGTGCCAGTGCGGGGTACGGCAATCAGCCCCAGCATTTT.

This clone has a single count. This chain joins TRBV2 and TRBJ2-7, with D perhaps TRBD2 (6 bases). This CDR3 region has 11 residues. V was shortened by 9 bases and J by 12 bases, with 18 bases between the two germline ends. The germline CDR1 and CDR2 sequences are SNHLY and FYNNEI. This CDR3 is CASSTGELRYF. CDR3 DNA: TGTGCCAGTTCCACGGGGGAGCTGCGGTACTTC.

The chain links TRBV6-4 to TRBJ2-3; D gene unclear. The CDR3 has 15 residues. Germline CDR1 is MRHNA and CDR2 is SNTAGT. Trimming took off 3 bases at V and 0 bases at J, with 10 bases between the two ends. DNA for the CDR3: TGTGCCAGCAGTGAATTCGGTTTTAGCACAGATACGCAGTATTTT. Its protein product is CASSEFGFSTDTQYF.

This sequence joins TRBV27 and TRBJ1-2; tentative D call: TRBD1 (5 bases). The CDR3 has 15 amino acids. The V gene's germline CDR1 is MNHEY and CDR2 SMNVEV (reference sequence). V was shortened by 5 bases and J by 8 bases, with 21 bases between the two germline ends. This CDR3 reads CASSLKGFATRGYTF. The CDR3 DNA is TGTGCCAGCAGTCTAAAGGGGTTCGCGACGCGGGGCTACACCTTC.

The chain has TRBV2 and TRBJ2-1; the match to TRBD2 covers 8 bases. Trimming at V came to 6 bases and at J to 5 bases, leaving 9 bases not matched to a gene. Germline values: CDR1 SNHLY, CDR2 FYNNEI. The CDR3 has 15 residues. CDR3 sequence: CASRERTSPNNEQFF. The CDR3 coding sequence is TGTGCCAGCAGGGAGAGGACTAGCCCCAACAATGAGCAGTTCTTC. The full variable domain, in which reference TRBV2 and TRBJ2-1 provide the parts outside the CDR3, is EPEVTQTPSHQVTQMGQEVILRCVPISNHLYFYWYRQILGQKVEFLVSFYNNEISEKSEIFDDQFSVERPDGSNFTLKIRSTKLEDSAMYFCASRERTSPNNEQFFGPGTRLTVL.

This clone has just a few counts. The J gene is TRBJ1-3, the V gene TRBV19, with D unresolved. The CDR3 has 15 amino acids. V was shortened by 8 bases and J by 0 bases, with 14 bases between the two germline ends. CDR1 and CDR2 from the germline V gene are LNHDA and SQIVND (reference sequence). The CDR3: CASHNGLPSGNTIYF. In nucleotides, the CDR3 is TGTGCCAGTCATAATGGACTACCCTCTGGAAACACCATATATTTT.

V and J are TRBV15 and TRBJ2-7; D is possibly TRBD2 (6 bases). This CDR3 has 15 residues. The germline V gene has CDR1 LNHNV and CDR2 YYDKDF (reference sequence). V was pared by 0 bases and J by 4 bases, with 13 bases between. The CDR3 DNA reads TGTGCCACCAGCAGAGAACCCGGGACTCAATACGAGCAGTACTTC. Protein sequence: CATSREPGTQYEQYF. The full variable domain, completed using reference TRBV15 and TRBJ2-7, is DAMVIQNPRYQVTQFGKPVTLSCSQTLNHNVMYWYQQKSSQAPKLLFHYYDKDFNNEADTPDNFQSRRPNTSFCFLDIRSPGLGDTAMYLCATSREPGTQYEQYFGPGTRLTVT.